This is a list of T cell receptor beta chains from one sample in a study of blood T cell repertoires in COVID-19. The data were produced by immunoSEQ multiplex PCR, yet TCRdb's version contains in-frame clones alone and is incomplete. The sample comprises about 210,000 clones, about 91% of which are singletons, and 1.2% rests with the top ten. Specimen: peripheral blood. These TCRs come from a man under 40 with acute or convalescent COVID-19. CDR3s leave out the opening cysteine and the closing phenylalanine or tryptophan.

TRBJ1-5 | TRBV28 | ASSTGTLNLFQH
TRBJ1-4 | TRBV3-1/TRBV3-2 | ASSLTGGEKLF
TRBJ2-7 | TRBV5-5 | ASTTQGAYEQY
TRBJ2-5 | TRBV24-1 | ATSDPTGDGETQY
TRBJ2-4 | TRBV19 | ASSRGLAVGKNIQY
TRBJ2-5 | TRBV28 | ASSLGQGGETQY
TRBJ2-7 | TRBV19 | ASSPGSGQGGYIYEQY
TRBJ1-2 | TRBV3-1/TRBV3-2 | ASSRALGAQGANYGYT
TRBJ2-4 | TRBV28 | ASSPYSGKNIQY
TRBJ1-3 | TRBV5-1 | ASSLEGGDRWGNTIY
TRBJ1-1 | TRBV7-9 | ASSSGGSQAF
TRBJ2-1 | TRBV7-9 | ASSSGVDNEQF
TRBJ2-3 | TRBV2 | ASSREGTSTDTQY
TRBJ2-3 | TRBV29-1 | SVEGTGASTDTQY
TRBJ1-5 | TRBV7-2 | ASQVQGGSNQPQH
TRBJ2-5 | TRBV5-4 | ASSFTGGEETQY
TRBJ2-1 | TRBV9 | ASSVAARVDEQF
TRBJ2-1 | TRBV11-3 | ASSPFRGEQF
TRBJ2-3 | TRBV7-9 | ASSLTGLSGDTQY
TRBJ2-1 | TRBV4-1 | ASSPIHRGRQRVSEQF
TRBJ1-5 | TRBV6-6 | ASRRQGGNQPQH
TRBJ2-1 | TRBV7-2 | ASSKTVYIYNEQF
TRBJ1-2 | TRBV6-1 | ASSEAGDRVNYGYT
TRBJ1-2 | TRBV30 | AWTPLGQSANYGYT
TRBJ2-7 | TRBV30 | AWSSQAGAFYEQY
TRBJ2-5 | TRBV5-4 | ASSLAFAGGQETQY
TRBJ2-7 | TRBV6-1 | ASSEGVREQY
TRBJ1-2 | TRBV7-2 | ASSSSANYGYT
TRBJ2-7 | TRBV7-8 | ASTLQRAGASYEQY
TRBJ1-1 | TRBV5-1 | ASSFPGAGVAF
TRBJ2-7 | TRBV6-5 | ASSYSSYLTHDEQY
TRBJ2-3 | TRBV2 | ASSEGATDTQY
TRBJ2-7 | TRBV27 | ASSLSSGGSYEQY
TRBJ2-2 | TRBV5-1 | ASSPDVEAGELF
TRBJ2-3 | TRBV9 | ASSAGLPLETDTQY
TRBJ2-7 | TRBV18 | ASSGPRSIYEQY
TRBJ1-2 | TRBV20-1 | SASKQVRKSDDYGYT
TRBJ2-2 | TRBV9 | ASSVVQAPGELF
TRBJ1-4 | TRBV6-5 | ASSYSQAATNEKLF
TRBJ2-7 | TRBV28 | ASSATGTQYYEQY
TRBJ2-3 | TRBV12-3/TRBV12-4 | ASSAFRSDTQY
TRBJ1-5 | TRBV3-1/TRBV3-2 | ASSSLGRNQPQH
TRBJ2-2 | TRBV9 | ASSVIPAGGGNTGELF
TRBJ2-7 | TRBV6-6 | ASSLGLVGSGEQY
TRBJ1-1 | TRBV29-1 | SVNRGRGTEAF
TRBJ2-7 | TRBV11-2 | ASRTPGIHEQY
TRBJ1-5 | TRBV7-9 | ATTQGSNQPQH
TRBJ2-7 | TRBV6-5 | ASGTDYYEQY
TRBJ1-5 | TRBV6-5 | ASSYSRARNQPQH
TRBJ2-3 | TRBV20-1 | SASSIPSGSTDTQY